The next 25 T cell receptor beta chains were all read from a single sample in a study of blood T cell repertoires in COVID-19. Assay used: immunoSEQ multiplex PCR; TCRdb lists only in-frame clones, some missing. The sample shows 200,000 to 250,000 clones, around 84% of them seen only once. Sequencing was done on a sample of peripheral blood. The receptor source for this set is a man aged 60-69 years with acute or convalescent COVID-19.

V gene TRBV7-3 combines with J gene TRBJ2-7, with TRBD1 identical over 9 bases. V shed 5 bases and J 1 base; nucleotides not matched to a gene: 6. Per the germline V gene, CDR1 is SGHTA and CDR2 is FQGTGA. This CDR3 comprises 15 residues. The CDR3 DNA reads TGTGCCAGCAGCCCTGGGGACAGGGTTTCCTACGAGCAGTACTTC. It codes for CASSPGDRVSYEQYF.

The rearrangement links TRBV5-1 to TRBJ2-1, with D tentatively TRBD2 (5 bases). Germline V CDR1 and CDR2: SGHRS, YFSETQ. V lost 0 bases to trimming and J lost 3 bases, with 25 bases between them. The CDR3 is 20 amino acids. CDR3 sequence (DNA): TGCGCCAGCAGCTTGGCCGAAGGGCGGGTGTGGGCCCAAATCTACAATGAGCAGTTCTTC. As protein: CASSLAEGRVWAQIYNEQFF.

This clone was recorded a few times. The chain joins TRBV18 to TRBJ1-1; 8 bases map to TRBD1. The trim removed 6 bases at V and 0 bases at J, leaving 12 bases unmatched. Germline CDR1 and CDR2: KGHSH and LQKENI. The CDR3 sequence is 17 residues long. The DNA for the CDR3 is TGTGCCAGCTCTCCCCCTCGACAGGGGCAGGTGAACACTGAAGCTTTCTTT. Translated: CASSPPRQGQVNTEAFF.

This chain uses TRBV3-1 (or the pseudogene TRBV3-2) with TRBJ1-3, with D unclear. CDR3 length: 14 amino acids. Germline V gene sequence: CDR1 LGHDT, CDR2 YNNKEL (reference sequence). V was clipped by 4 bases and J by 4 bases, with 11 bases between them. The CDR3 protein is CASSPPRPGNTIYF. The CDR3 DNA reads TGTGCCAGCAGCCCCCCCAGGCCAGGAAACACCATATATTTT.

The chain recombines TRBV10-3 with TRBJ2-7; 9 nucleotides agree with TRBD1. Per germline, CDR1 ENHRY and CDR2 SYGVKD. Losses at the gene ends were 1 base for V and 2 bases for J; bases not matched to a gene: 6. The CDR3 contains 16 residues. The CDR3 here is CAISELGTGRAYEQYF. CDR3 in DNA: TGTGCCATCAGTGAGTTGGGGACAGGGAGGGCCTACGAGCAGTACTTC.

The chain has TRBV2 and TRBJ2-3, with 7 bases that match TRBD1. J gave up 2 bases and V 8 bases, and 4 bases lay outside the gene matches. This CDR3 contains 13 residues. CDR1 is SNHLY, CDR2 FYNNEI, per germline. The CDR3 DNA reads TGTGCCAGCGCCGGGACAGCCACAGATACGCAGTATTTT. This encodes CASAGTATDTQYF.

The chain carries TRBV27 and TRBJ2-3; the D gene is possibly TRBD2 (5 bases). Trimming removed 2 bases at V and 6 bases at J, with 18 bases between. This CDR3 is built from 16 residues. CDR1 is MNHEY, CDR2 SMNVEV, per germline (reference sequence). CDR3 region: CASSLPFGADADTQYF. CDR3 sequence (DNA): TGTGCCAGCAGTTTACCCTTCGGAGCGGACGCGGATACGCAGTATTTT.

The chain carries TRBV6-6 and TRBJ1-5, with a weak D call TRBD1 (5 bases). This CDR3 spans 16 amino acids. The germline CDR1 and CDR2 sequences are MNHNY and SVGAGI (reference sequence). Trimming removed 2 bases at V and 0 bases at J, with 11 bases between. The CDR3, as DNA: TGTGCCAGCAGTTACGCGGCAGGGCCTAGCAATCAGCCCCAGCATTTT. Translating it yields CASSYAAGPSNQPQHF.

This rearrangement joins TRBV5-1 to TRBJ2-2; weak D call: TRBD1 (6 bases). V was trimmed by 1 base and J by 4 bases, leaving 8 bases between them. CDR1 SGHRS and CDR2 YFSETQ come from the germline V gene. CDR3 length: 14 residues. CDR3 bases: TGCGCCAGCAGCTTGCAGGGGTTCACCGGGGAGCTGTTTTTT. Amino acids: CASSLQGFTGELFF.

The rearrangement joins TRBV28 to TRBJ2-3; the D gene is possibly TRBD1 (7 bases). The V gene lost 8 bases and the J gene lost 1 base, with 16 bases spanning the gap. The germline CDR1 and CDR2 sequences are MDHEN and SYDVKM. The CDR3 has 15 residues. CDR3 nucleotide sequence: TGTGCCAGCCGGGAGAGTGGACAGGGCACAGATACGCAGTATTTT. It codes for CASRESGQGTDTQYF.

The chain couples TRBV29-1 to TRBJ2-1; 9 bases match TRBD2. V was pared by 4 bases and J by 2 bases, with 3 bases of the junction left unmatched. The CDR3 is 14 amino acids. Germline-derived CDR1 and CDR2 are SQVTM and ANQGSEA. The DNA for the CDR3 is TGCAGCGTTGGACTAGCGGACGCCTACAATGAGCAGTTCTTC. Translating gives CSVGLADAYNEQFF.

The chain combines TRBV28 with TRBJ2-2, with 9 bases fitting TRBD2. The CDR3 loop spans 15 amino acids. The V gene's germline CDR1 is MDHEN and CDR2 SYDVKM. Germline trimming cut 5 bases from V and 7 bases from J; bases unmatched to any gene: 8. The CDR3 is CASSPRGGASGELFF. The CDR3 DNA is TGTGCCAGCAGTCCCCGCGGGGGGGCTAGCGGGGAGCTGTTTTTT. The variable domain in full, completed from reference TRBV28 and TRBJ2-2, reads DVKVTQSSRYLVKRTGEKVFLECVQDMDHENMFWYRQDPGLGLRLIYFSYDVKMKEKGDIPEGYSVSREKKERFSLILESASTNQTSMYLCASSPRGGASGELFFGEGSRLTVL.

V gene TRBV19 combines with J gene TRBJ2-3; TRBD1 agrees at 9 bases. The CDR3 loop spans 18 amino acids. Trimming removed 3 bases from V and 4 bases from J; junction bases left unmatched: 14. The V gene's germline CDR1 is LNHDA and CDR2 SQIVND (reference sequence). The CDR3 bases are TGTGCCAGTAGTATGCTTGTTACAGGGGGCCCGTCCCCAGATACGCAGTATTTT. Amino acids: CASSMLVTGGPSPDTQYF.

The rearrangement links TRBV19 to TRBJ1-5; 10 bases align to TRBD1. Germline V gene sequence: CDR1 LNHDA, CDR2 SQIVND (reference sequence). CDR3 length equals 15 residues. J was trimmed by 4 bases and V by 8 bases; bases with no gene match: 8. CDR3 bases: TGTGCCAGTTCGAACGACAGGGGGCGTAATCAGCCCCAGCATTTT. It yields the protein CASSNDRGRNQPQHF.

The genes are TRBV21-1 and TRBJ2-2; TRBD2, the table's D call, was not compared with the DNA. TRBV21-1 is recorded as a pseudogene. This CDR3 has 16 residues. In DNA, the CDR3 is TGTGCCAGCAGCGGAGGACTAGCGATAAACACCGGGGAGCTGTTTTTT. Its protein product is CASSGGLAINTGELFF.

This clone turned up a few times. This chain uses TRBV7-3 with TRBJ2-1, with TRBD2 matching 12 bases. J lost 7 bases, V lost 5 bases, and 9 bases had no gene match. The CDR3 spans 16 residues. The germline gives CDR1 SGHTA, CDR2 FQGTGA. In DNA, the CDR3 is TGTGCCAGCAGCCCTTCTAGCGGGGGGGAAAGTAATGAGCAGTTCTTC. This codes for CASSPSSGGESNEQFF.

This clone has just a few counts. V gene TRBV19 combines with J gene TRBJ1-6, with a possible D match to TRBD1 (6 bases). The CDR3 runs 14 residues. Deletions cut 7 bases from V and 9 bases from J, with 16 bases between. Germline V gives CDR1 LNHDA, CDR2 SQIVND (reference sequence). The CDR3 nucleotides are TGTGCCAGTAAACCCAGGGGTGAGAGTTCACCCCTCCACTTT. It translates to CASKPRGESSPLHF.

Here the CDR3 reads CASSLGLAGTDTQYF. CDR3 in DNA: TGCGCCAGCAGCTTAGGACTAGCGGGCACAGATACGCAGTATTTT. The genes are TRBV5-1 and TRBJ2-3; 10 nucleotides line up with TRBD2. The CDR3 is 15 residues long. V lost 2 bases, J lost 1 base, and 1 base stayed unmatched. CDR1 is SGHRS and CDR2 is YFSETQ in the germline V gene.

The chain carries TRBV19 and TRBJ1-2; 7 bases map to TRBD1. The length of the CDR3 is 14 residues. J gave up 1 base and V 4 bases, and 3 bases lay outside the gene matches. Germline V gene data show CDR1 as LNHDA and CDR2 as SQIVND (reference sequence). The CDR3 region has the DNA TGTGCCAGTAGTACCCGACAGGGTAACTATGGCTACACCTTC. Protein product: CASSTRQGNYGYTF.

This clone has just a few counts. The CDR3 protein is CASSIQGRNTEAFF. The CDR3 bases are TGTGCCAGTAGTATTCAGGGTAGGAACACTGAAGCTTTCTTT. The rearrangement uses TRBV19 and TRBJ1-1; perhaps TRBD1 as D (5 bases). The germline V and J ends were trimmed by 3 bases and 1 base, with 9 bases remaining between them. Germline V CDR1 and CDR2: LNHDA, SQIVND (reference sequence). The CDR3 runs to 14 residues. The whole variable domain, remainder taken from reference TRBV19 and TRBJ1-1, is DGGITQSPKYLFRKEGQNVTLSCEQNLNHDAMYWYRQDPGQGLRLIYYSQIVNDFQKGDIAEGYSVSREKKESFPLTVTSAQKNPTAFYLCASSIQGRNTEAFFGQGTRLTVV.

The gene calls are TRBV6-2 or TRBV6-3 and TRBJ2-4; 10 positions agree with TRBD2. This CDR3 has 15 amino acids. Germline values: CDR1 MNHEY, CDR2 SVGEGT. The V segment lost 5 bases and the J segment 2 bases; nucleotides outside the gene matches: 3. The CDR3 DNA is TGTGCCAGCAGTCCAGCGGGGGGGCCCAAAAACATTCAGTACTTC. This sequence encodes CASSPAGGPKNIQYF.

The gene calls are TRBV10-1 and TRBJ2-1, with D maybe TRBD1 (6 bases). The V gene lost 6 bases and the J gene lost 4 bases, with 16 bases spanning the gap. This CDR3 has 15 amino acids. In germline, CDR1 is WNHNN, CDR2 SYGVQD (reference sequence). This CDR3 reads CASSGGSTGYNEQFF. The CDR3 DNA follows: TGCGCCAGCAGCGGAGGCTCGACAGGATACAATGAGCAGTTCTTC.

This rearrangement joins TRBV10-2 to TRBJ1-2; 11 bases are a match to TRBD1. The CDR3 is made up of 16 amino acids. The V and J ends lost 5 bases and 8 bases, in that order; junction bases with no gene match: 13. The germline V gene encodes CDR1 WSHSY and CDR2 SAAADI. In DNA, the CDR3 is TGCGCCAGCAGTCTCTCGGACAGGGGGCCTACGGGGGGCTACACCTTC. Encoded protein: CASSLSDRGPTGGYTF.

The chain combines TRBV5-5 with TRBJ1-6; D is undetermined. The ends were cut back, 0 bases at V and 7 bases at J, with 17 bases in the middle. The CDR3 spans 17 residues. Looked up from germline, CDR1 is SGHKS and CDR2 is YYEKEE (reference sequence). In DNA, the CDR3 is TGTGCCAGCAGCTTGGAAACCGGTTGGCAGGCCAATTCACCCCTCCACTTT. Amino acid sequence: CASSLETGWQANSPLHF. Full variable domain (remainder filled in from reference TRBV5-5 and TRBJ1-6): DAGVTQSPTHLIKTRGQQVTLRCSPISGHKSVSWYQQVLGQGPQFIFQYYEKEERGRGNFPDRFSARQFPNYSSELNVNALLLGDSALYLCASSLETGWQANSPLHFGNGTRLTVT.

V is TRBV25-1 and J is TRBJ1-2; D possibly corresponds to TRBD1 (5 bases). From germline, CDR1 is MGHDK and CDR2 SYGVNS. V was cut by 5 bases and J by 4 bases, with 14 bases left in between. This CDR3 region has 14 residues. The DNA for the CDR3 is TGTGCCAGCAGTTTCCGACAGCCTCCCTATGGCTACACCTTC. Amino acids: CASSFRQPPYGYTF.